The clone carrying this T cell receptor (beta chain) was seen a few times. Its target is unknown. TCRdb re-analyzed the PCR reads using MiXCR. The sample holds tens of thousands of clones, 20% seen once. The data were taken from a study of metastatic and nonmetastatic thyroid tumors. Study-wide context: For malignant and benign thyroid patients, tumor or nodule tissue and blood were the sources whose repertoires were compared.

Findings of the study overall: In both blood and tumor samples, TCR beta diversity was reported significantly higher for malignant than benign nodules.

Thyroid surgery was preceded by no treatment in any patient. The CDR3 sequence is 15 residues long. V shed 1 base, J shed 10 bases, and the junction held 9 bases outside the gene matches. The clonotype was recovered from a female donor with papillary thyroid cancer or a benign thyroid nodule (not recorded which). Some clones in this sample may be carry-over from other donors' samples. The specimen sequenced was adjacent normal tissue. The chain recombines TRBV12-3 or TRBV12-4 with TRBJ2-1; TRBD2 matches at 8 bases. The CDR3 protein is CASSLGGSVAGEQFF. The CDR3 DNA reads as TGTGCCAGCAGTTTAGGTGGGTCCGTAGCGGGGGAGCAGTTCTTC.